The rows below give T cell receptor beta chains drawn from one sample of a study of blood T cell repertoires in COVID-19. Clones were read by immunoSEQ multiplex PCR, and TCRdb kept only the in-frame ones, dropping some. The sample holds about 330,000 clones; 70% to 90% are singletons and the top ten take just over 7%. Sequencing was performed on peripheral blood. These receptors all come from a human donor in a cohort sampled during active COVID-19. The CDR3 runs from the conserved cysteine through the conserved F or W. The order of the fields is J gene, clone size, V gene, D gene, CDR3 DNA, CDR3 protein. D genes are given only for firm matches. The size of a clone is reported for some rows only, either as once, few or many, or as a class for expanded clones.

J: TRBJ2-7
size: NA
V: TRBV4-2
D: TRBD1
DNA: TGTGCCAGCAGCCACCCGGGGACAGGGGGTTCCTACGAGCAGTACTTC
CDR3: CASSHPGTGGSYEQYF

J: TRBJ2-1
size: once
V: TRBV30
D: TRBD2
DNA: TGTGCCTGGAGTCAGCGGGCGGGGGGAAGTGAGCAGTTCTTC
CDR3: CAWSQRAGGSEQFF

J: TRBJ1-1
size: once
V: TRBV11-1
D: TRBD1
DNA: TGTGCCAGCAGCCCGCGACAGGGTGTAAACACTGAAGCTTTCTTT
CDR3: CASSPRQGVNTEAFF

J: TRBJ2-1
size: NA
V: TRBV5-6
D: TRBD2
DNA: TGTGCCAGCAGCTTATCACTAGCGGGCAATGAGCAGTTCTTC
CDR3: CASSLSLAGNEQFF

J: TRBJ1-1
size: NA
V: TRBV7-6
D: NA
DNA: TGTGCCAGCAGCTCCTACGACAGCTTGAACACTGAAGCTTTCTTT
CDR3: CASSSYDSLNTEAFF

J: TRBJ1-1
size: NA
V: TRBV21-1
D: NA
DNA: TGTGCCAGCAGCAAAGCCGGACAGAACACTGAAGCTTTCTTT
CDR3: CASSKAGQNTEAFF

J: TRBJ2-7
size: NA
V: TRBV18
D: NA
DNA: TGTGCCAGCTGTTTCGGAGCAGGGACCTACGAGCAGTACTTC
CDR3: CASCFGAGTYEQYF

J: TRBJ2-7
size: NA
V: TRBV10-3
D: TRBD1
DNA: TGTGCCATCAGGGGGACAGGGGCGAGCAGCTACGAGCAGTACTTC
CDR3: CAIRGTGASSYEQYF

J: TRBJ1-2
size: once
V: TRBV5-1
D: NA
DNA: TGCGCCAGCAGCTTCGACTACTATGGCTACACCTTC
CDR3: CASSFDYYGYTF

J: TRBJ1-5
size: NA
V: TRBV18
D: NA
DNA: TGTGCCAGCTCAGCAAACACCGTCGATCAGCCCCAGCATTTT
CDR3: CASSANTVDQPQHF

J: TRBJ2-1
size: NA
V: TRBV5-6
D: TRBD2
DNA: TGTGCCAGCAGTAAGCTAGCGGGGAGCTCCTACAATGAGCAGTTCTTC
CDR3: CASSKLAGSSYNEQFF

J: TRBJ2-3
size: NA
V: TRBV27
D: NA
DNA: TGTGCCAGCAGTTTCCCCGGACAGCTCACAGATACGCAGTATTTT
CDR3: CASSFPGQLTDTQYF

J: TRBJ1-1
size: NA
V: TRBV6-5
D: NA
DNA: TGTGCCAGCAGTTACTTTGTCCCAGGGAAAGACACTGAAGCTTTCTTT
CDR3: CASSYFVPGKDTEAFF

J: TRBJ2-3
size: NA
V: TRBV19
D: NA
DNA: TGTGCCAGTAGTTCGACAGGTGAAAGCACAGATACGCAGTATTTT
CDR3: CASSSTGESTDTQYF

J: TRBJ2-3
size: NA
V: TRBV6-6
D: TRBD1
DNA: TGTGCCAGCAAGCTCGGACAGGGACCAGATACGCAGTATTTT
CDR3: CASKLGQGPDTQYF

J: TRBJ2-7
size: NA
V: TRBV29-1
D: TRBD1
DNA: TGCAGCGTTAAACAGGGGGGCCCCTACGAGCAGTACTTC
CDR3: CSVKQGGPYEQYF

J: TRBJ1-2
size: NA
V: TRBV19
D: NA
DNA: TGTGCCAGTAGTAGGCAGCGCTATGGCTACACCTTC
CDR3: CASSRQRYGYTF

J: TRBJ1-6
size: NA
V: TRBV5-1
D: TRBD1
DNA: TGCGCCAGCAGCCCTGGGGGGACAGGGACGGATTCACCCCTCCACTTT
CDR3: CASSPGGTGTDSPLHF

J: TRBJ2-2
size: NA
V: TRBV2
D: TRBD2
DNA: TGTGCCAGCAGTGGCGGGCTAGCGGGGGTTGGGGAGCTGTTTTTT
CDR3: CASSGGLAGVGELFF

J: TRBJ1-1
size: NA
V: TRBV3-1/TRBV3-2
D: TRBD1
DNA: TGTGCCAGCAGCCAAGGGAACAGGGGGACTGAAGCTTTCTTT
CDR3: CASSQGNRGTEAFF

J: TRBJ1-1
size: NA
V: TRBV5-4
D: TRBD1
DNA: TGTGCCAGCAGTTATGGGACAGCTACCGAAGCTTTCTTT
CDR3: CASSYGTATEAFF

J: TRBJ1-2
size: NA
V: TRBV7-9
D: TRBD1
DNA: TGTGCCAGCCAAGGGGACAGGATTCTGCACTTC
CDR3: CASQGDRILHF

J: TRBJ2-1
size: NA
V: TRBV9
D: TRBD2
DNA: TGTGCCAGCAGCGCGAGCTCCGTCGCATTAGCGGGGTGGGTACGGTACAATGAGCAGTTCTTC
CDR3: CASSASSVALAGWVRYNEQFF

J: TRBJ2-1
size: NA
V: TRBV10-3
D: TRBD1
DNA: TGTGCCACACAGGGGGCGATCAATGAGCAGTTCTTC
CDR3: CATQGAINEQFF

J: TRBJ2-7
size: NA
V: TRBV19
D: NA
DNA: TGTGCCAGTAGTTGGGGATTAGGGGACGAGCAGTACTTC
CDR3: CASSWGLGDEQYF

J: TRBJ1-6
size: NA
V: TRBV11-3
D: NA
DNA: TGTGCCAGCAGCTTAGAGTGGCAGTTATATTCACCCCTCCACTTT
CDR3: CASSLEWQLYSPLHF

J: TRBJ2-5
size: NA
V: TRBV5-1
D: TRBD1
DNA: TGCGCCACCCGGGCTGGACAGGCGGAGACCCAGTACTTC
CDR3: CATRAGQAETQYF

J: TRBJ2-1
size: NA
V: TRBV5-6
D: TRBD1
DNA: TGTGCCAGCAGCTTCGAGACAGGGAAGGTGTTGAATGAGCAGTTCTTC
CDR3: CASSFETGKVLNEQFF

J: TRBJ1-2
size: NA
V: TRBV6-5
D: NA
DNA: TGTGCCAGCAGTTGGGGACAAACCCTTGGCTACACCTTC
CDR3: CASSWGQTLGYTF

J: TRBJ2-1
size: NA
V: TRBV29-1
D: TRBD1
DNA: TGCAGCGTTGTTGGGGACAGACTTGGGAATGAGCAGTTCTTC
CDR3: CSVVGDRLGNEQFF

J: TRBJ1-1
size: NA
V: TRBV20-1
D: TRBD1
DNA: TGCAGTGCTAGTCCTCCCGGGACAGGGTTTAATGAAGCTTTCTTT
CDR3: CSASPPGTGFNEAFF

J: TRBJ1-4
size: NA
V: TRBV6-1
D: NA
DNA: TGTGCCAGCAGTTGGATGTACCCGGGACTACTGTTTTTT
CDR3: CASSWMYPGLLFF

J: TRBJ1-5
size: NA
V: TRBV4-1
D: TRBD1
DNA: TGCGCCAGCAGCCATTCTCTAGGGACAGGGTCTGGCAATCAGCCCCAGCATTTT
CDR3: CASSHSLGTGSGNQPQHF

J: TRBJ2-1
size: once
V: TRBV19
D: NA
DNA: TGTGCCAGTAGTATAGACGACAATGAGCAGTTCTTC
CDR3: CASSIDDNEQFF

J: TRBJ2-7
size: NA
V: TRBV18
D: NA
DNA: TGTGCCAGCTCATCCAGCTTAATTCAGGGAAACGAGCAGTACTTC
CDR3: CASSSSLIQGNEQYF

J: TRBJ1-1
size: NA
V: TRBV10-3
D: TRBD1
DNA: TGTGCCATCAGAGAAAGGACAGGGAACATGAACACTGAAGCTTTCTTT
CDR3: CAIRERTGNMNTEAFF

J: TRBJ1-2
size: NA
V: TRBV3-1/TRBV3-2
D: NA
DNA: TGTGCCAGCAGCCAAGATCCCCTAACTAACTATGGCTACACCTTC
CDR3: CASSQDPLTNYGYTF

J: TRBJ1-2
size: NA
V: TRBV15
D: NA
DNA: TGTGCCACCAGCAGTGGGGACACAAACTATGGCTACACCTTC
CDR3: CATSSGDTNYGYTF

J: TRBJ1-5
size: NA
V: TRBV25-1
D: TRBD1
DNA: TGTGCCAGCAGTGAAGGGACAGGCAGCAATCAGCCCCAGCATTTT
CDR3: CASSEGTGSNQPQHF

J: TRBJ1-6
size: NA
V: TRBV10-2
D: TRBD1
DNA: TGCGCCACTTCCGGACAGGCTCGGTATTCACCCCTCCACTTT
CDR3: CATSGQARYSPLHF

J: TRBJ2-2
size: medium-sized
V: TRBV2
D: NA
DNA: TGTGCCAGCAGCGCTCGGGATCAGGGGGAGGACATCACCGGGGAGCTGTTTTTT
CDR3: CASSARDQGEDITGELFF

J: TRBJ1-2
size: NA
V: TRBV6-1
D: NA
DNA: TGTGCCAGCAGTGAAGGCGGTTACGTGATTAACTATGGCTACACCTTC
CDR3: CASSEGGYVINYGYTF

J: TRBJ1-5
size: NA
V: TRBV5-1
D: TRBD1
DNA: TGCGCCAGCAGCTTGGGACAGGGAGACCAGCCCCAGCATTTT
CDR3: CASSLGQGDQPQHF

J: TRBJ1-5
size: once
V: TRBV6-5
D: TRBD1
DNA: TGTGCCAGCAGTCCGACAGGGTCGAACCAGCCCCAGCATTTT
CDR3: CASSPTGSNQPQHF

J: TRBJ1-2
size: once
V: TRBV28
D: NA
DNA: TGTGCCAGCAGCTCCACAGGGAACTATGGCTACACCTTC
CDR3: CASSSTGNYGYTF

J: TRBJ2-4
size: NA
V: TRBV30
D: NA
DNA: TGTGCCTGGGCGGGCAAAAACATTCAGTACTTC
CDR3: CAWAGKNIQYF

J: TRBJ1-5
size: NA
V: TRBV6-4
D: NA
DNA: TGTGCCAGCAGTGGGGAGTTTAGCAATCAGCCCCAGCATTTT
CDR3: CASSGEFSNQPQHF